This TCR beta chain was documented in a study of cytomegalovirus exposure and HLA in healthy donors. Regarding the study as a whole: Presence/absence comparisons presumed near-even sequencing depth among donors. Later on, a genetic analysis was performed. It linked a missense variant in DCLRE1C with V- and J-gene trimming of TCR beta. Within an earlier analysis, most TCR beta V segments proved productive either about 87% or about 30% of the time. Upon later analysis, HLA-associated TCR beta chains proved more clonally expanded than other, equally common chains.

In the PCR, 60 Vbeta and 13 Jbeta primers were used. Assay: immunoSEQ multiplex PCR; the TCRdb copy retains only in-frame clones and omits some. The sample consists of 110,000 or so clones, about 9.4% of them appearing once. From germline, CDR1 is SGHDT and CDR2 YYEEEE. The germline V and J ends were trimmed by 2 bases and 5 bases, with 10 bases remaining between them. This CDR3 is 13 amino acids long. Regarding this clone: Its specificity is unknown.

The chain combines TRBV5-6 with TRBJ2-5, with a tentative D call TRBD2 (7 bases). Source material: PBMCs. The sequence came from a woman between 35 and 50 years old in good health and CMV-seropositive. The CDR3 nucleotides are TGTGCCAGCAGCTTTGCGGGGGCGGAGACCCAGTACTTC. It codes for CASSFAGAETQYF. Filled out from reference TRBV5-6 and TRBJ2-5, the complete variable domain reads DAGVTQSPTHLIKTRGQQVTLRCSPKSGHDTVSWYQQALGQGPQFIFQYYEEEERQRGNFPDRFSGHQFPNYSSELNVNALLLGDSALYLCASSFAGAETQYFGPGTRLLVL.